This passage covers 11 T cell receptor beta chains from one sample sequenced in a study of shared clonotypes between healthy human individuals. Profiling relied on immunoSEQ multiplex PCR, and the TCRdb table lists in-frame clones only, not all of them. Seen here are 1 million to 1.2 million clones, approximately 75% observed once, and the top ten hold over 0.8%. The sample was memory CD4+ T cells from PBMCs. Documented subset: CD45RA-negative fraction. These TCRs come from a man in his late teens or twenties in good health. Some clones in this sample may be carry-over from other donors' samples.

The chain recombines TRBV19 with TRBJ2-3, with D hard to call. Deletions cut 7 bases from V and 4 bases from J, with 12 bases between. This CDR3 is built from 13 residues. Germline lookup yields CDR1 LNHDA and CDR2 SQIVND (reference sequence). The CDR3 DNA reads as TGTGCCAGTAAAGTTAGTGGGGCAGATACGCAGTATTTT. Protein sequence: CASKVSGADTQYF.

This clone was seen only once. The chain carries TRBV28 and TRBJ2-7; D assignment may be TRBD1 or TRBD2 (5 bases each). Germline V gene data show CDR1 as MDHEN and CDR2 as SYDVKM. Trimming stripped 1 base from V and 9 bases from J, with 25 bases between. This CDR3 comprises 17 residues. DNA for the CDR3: TGTGCCAGCAGTTTATTGCGGTTGCGGAGAGGGGACCACGGGCAGTACTTC. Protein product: CASSLLRLRRGDHGQYF. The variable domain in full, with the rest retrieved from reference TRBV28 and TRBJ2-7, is DVKVTQSSRYLVKRTGEKVFLECVQDMDHENMFWYRQDPGLGLRLIYFSYDVKMKEKGDIPEGYSVSREKKERFSLILESASTNQTSMYLCASSLLRLRRGDHGQYFGPGTRLTVT.

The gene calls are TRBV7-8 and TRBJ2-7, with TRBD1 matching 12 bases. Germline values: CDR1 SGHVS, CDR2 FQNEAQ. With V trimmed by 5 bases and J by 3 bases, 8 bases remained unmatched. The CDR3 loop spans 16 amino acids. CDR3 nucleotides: TGTGCCAGCAGCCTGGTGGGGGACAGGGGGCTCTACGAGCAGTACTTC. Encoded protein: CASSLVGDRGLYEQYF.

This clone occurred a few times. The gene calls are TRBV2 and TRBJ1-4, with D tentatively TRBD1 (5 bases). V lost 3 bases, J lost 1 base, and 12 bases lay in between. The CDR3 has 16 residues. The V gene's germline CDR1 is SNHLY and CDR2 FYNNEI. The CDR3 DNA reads TGTGCCAGCAGTGAGTCCGGGGCGCGAACTAATGAAAAACTGTTTTTT. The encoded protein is CASSESGARTNEKLFF.

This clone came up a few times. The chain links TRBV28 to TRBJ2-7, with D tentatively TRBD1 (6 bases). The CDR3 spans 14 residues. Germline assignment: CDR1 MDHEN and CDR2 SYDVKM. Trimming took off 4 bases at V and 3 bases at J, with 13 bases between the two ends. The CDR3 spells CASSSQAQGYEQYF. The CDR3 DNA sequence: TGTGCCAGCAGTTCCCAGGCACAGGGCTACGAGCAGTACTTC.

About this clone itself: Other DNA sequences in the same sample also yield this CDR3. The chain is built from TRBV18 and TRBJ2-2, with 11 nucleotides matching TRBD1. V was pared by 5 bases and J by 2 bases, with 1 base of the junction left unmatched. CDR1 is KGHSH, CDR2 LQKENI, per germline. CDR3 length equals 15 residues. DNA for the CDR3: TGTGCCAGCTCAGGACAGGGGGCAAACACCGGGGAGCTGTTTTTT. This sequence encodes CASSGQGANTGELFF.

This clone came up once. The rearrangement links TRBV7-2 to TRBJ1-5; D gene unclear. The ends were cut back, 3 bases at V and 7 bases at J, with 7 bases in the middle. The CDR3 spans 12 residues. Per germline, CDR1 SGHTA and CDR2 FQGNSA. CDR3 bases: TGTGCCAGCAGCTTGTCGAGACAGCCCCAGCATTTT. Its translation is CASSLSRQPQHF.

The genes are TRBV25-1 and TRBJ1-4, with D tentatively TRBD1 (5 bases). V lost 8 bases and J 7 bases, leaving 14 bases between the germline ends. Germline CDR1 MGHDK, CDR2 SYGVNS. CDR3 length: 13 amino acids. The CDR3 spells CASYDSRGEKLFF. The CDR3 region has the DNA TGTGCCAGCTACGACAGCCGAGGTGAAAAACTGTTTTTT.

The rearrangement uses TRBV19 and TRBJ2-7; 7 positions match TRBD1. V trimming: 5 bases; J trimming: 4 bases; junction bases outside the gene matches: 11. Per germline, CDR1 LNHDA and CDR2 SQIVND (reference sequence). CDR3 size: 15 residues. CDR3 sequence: CASSSNRGDSYEQYF. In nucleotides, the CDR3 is TGTGCCAGTAGTTCAAACAGGGGCGATTCTTACGAGCAGTACTTC.

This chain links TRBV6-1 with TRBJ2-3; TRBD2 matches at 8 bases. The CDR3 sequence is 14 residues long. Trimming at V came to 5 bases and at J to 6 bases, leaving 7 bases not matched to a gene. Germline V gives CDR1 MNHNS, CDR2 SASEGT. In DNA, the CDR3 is TGTGCCAGCAGTTTTAGCGGGAATGATGATACGCAGTATTTT. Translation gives CASSFSGNDDTQYF.

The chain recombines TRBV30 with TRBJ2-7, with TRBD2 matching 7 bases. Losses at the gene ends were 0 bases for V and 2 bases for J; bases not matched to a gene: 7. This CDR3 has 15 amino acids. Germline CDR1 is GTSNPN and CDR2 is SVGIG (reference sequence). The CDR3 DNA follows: TGTGCCTGGAGTGTAGGCGGGGGAGGAACCTACGAGCAGTACTTC. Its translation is CAWSVGGGGTYEQYF.